Sequencing of this T cell receptor beta chain was carried out in a study of CD8+CD57+ T cells in acquired aplastic anemia. Study information: Isolated CD4+ and CD8+ cells, once sorted, yielded DNA averaging roughly 3.2 ug. Regarding the study as a whole: For CD8+ Simpson's diversity, patients and controls showed no significant difference. There were twenty-nine CD8+ CDR3 sequences that occurred in both patients and controls.

Profiling that covered TCR beta VDJ and CDR3 relied on genomic DNA as its template. TCRdb redid the calling of the reads with MiXCR, one entry per CDR3 protein. The sample lists approximately 190,000 distinct CDR3 sequences, more than 45% occurring once. Patients picked for sequencing had shown CD8+CD57+ cell expansion detected by flow cytometry. Blood samples were obtained from patients who had received no prior therapy. As concerns this clonotype: The target antigen is unknown. Its ends do not fully match the called genes, so a read error is possible.

The CDR3 length is 14 residues. The V gene's germline CDR1 is SSHAT and CDR2 FNYEAQ (reference sequence). The sequenced material came from sorted CD4+, CD8+, or CD8+CD57+ T cells (not recorded which) from PBMCs. The TCR sequence derives from a human donor with aplastic anemia. The gene calls are TRBV7-7 and TRBJ2-5; the D gene is possibly TRBD1 (6 bases). The CDR3 is CASSRTAVQETQYF. CDR3 nucleotides: TGTGCTAGCAGCCGGACAGCTGTCCAAGAGACCCAGTACTTC.